Listed below are T cell receptor beta chains from one sample, sequenced in a study of T cell responses to AZD1222 COVID-19 vaccine. Sequenced by immunoSEQ multiplex PCR; TCRdb stores in-frame clones only, minus some. In the table there are about 180,000 clones, about nine tenths of which are singletons. Source: peripheral blood, taken 28 days after the second AZD1222 dose. The source is an adult who received the AZD1222 COVID-19 vaccine. CDR3s include the opening cysteine and the closing phenylalanine or tryptophan. D genes are given only for firm matches. Some rows have no size entry. The others give once, few or many, or a class for an expanded clone.

D	V	J	size	CDR3	DNA
-	TRBV27	TRBJ1-4	-	CASSLWGGTNEKLFF	TGTGCCAGCAGTTTATGGGGTGGAACTAATGAAAAACTGTTTTTT
-	TRBV12-3/TRBV12-4	TRBJ2-7	-	CASTTRGIHEQYF	TGTGCCAGCACGACAAGGGGTATCCACGAGCAGTACTTC
-	TRBV29-1	TRBJ2-7	once	CSVEWGYEQYF	TGCAGCGTTGAATGGGGGTACGAGCAGTACTTC
TRBD2	TRBV12-5	TRBJ2-5	-	CASGQGLAQETQYF	TGTGCTAGTGGGCAGGGACTAGCCCAAGAGACCCAGTACTTC
-	TRBV19	TRBJ1-2	few	CASSIHRTANYGYTF	TGTGCCAGTAGTATCCATCGGACAGCTAACTATGGCTACACCTTC
-	TRBV11-2	TRBJ2-3	-	CASSWRDSDTQYF	TGTGCCAGCAGCTGGAGGGATTCAGATACGCAGTATTTT
-	TRBV20-1	TRBJ2-7	-	CSASTVREKYF	TGCAGTGCTAGTACAGTCCGGGAGAAGTACTTC
TRBD2	TRBV15	TRBJ2-5	-	CATSRVGTSGPETQYF	TGTGCCACCAGCAGAGTGGGGACTAGCGGCCCAGAGACCCAGTACTTC
TRBD2	TRBV5-4	TRBJ2-1	-	CASSLDLAGPGNEQFF	TGTGCCAGCAGCTTGGATCTAGCGGGCCCGGGGAATGAGCAGTTCTTC
TRBD2	TRBV28	TRBJ2-1	-	CASSFYGRPPNEQFF	TGTGCCAGCAGTTTCTACGGGAGGCCCCCCAATGAGCAGTTCTTC
-	TRBV19	TRBJ1-4	-	CATLSGSSGEKLFF	TGTGCCACATTGTCAGGGTCTAGCGGTGAAAAACTGTTTTTT
-	TRBV7-2	TRBJ1-4	-	CASSLGVTTTNEKLFF	TGTGCCAGCAGCTTAGGGGTAACAACAACTAATGAAAAACTGTTTTTT
TRBD2	TRBV6-5	TRBJ2-7	-	CASRPLGGISDEQYF	TGTGCCAGCAGGCCGTTGGGGGGGATCTCCGACGAGCAGTACTTC
TRBD2	TRBV5-1	TRBJ2-5	-	CASSLGGGQETQYF	TGCGCCAGCAGCTTGGGGGGAGGGCAAGAGACCCAGTACTTC
TRBD2	TRBV9	TRBJ2-5	-	CASSQGLAGETQYF	TGTGCCAGCAGCCAGGGACTAGCGGGCGAGACCCAGTACTTC
-	TRBV3-1/TRBV3-2	TRBJ2-1	-	CASSQDVGGSYNEQFF	TGTGCCAGCAGCCAAGATGTTGGGGGCTCCTACAATGAGCAGTTCTTC
TRBD2	TRBV27	TRBJ2-7	-	CASSLGGSEGEQYF	TGTGCCAGCAGTTTGGGCGGGAGTGAAGGGGAGCAGTACTTC
-	TRBV7-9	TRBJ1-2	-	CASSFGHLDGYTF	TGTGCCAGCAGCTTTGGCCACCTGGATGGCTACACCTTC
TRBD1	TRBV2	TRBJ2-7	-	CATGQGPEQYF	TGTGCCACAGGACAGGGGCCCGAGCAGTACTTC
-	TRBV6-5	TRBJ1-4	-	CASSYSQQGGKLFF	TGTGCCAGCAGTTACTCACAACAGGGTGGAAAACTGTTTTTT
-	TRBV10-2	TRBJ2-7	-	CASSEMVPRRGYEQYF	TGCGCCAGCAGTGAGATGGTTCCACGCAGAGGCTACGAGCAGTACTTC
-	TRBV5-4	TRBJ2-3	-	CASSRETDTQYF	TGTGCCAGCAGCCGGGAGACAGATACGCAGTATTTT